This T cell receptor (beta chain) was documented in a study of CD8 T cells in Susac syndrome. Sequencing of TCR beta was performed on blood CD8+ T cells and on blood CD4+ T cells. This clonotype was seen a single time. An amount of RNA that ranged from about 0.45 to 1 ug was reverse transcribed with random hexamers. Across 54 Vbeta and 13 Jbeta, TCR beta CDR3 was amplified with immunoSEQ multiplex PCR. TCRdb redid the calling of the immunoSEQ multiplex PCR reads with MiXCR, one entry per CDR3 protein. The sample lists 200,000 to 300,000 distinct CDR3 sequences, 90% to 95% occurring once. CDR1 is KGHDR and CDR2 is SFDVKD in the germline V gene. There are 14 residues in the CDR3. With 1 base clipped from V and 13 bases from J, the junction kept 9 bases outside the gene matches.

The sequence derives from a human donor with multiple sclerosis. V is TRBV24-1 and J is TRBJ2-1, with 7 positions matching TRBD2. Sequencing was carried out using CD4+ T cells from PBMCs. DNA of the CDR3: TGTGCCACCAGTGATTTATCCGTCGGCGGGAGTCAGTTCTTC. This encodes CATSDLSVGGSQFF.